This T cell receptor beta chain was captured by sequencing in a study of persistence of HIV-infected CD4 T cells. Points on this clone: What it binds is not known.

The libraries were made with immunoSEQ version 4 in survey mode. Generated by immunoSEQ multiplex PCR, the TCRdb table keeps only in-frame clones and is missing some. The table has under 40,000 clones, approximately 80% seen once. V lost 1 base and J 0 bases, leaving 7 bases between the germline ends. Looked up from germline, CDR1 is LGHDT and CDR2 is YNNKEL (reference sequence). CDR3 length: 15 residues. Overlapping HIV-1 Gag 15-mer peptides at around 0.91 ug per peptide per mL were used. CD40L/CD69 double-negative CD45RO-high memory CD4+ T cells were collected. PBMCs were depleted of CD8+ T cells before stimulation. CD8-depleted PBMCs were stimulated 18 hours with anti-CD28/CD49d costimulation, CD40-blocking antibody and enfuvirtide. General observations from the study: TCR oligoclonality correlated with proviral oligoclonality in the same sorted populations.

This receptor was identified in an adult woman with HIV who was CMV-seropositive. Here the sequenced sample was CD4+ T cells sorted from PBMCs after approximately 19-hour stimulation, taken from a patient who received antiretroviral therapy. This chain links TRBV3-1 (or the pseudogene TRBV3-2) with TRBJ1-5, with a tentative D call TRBD1 (5 bases). CDR3 sequence reads: CASSQGTNSNQPQHF. The CDR3, as DNA: TGTGCCAGCAGCCAAGGGACAAATAGCAATCAGCCCCAGCATTTT.